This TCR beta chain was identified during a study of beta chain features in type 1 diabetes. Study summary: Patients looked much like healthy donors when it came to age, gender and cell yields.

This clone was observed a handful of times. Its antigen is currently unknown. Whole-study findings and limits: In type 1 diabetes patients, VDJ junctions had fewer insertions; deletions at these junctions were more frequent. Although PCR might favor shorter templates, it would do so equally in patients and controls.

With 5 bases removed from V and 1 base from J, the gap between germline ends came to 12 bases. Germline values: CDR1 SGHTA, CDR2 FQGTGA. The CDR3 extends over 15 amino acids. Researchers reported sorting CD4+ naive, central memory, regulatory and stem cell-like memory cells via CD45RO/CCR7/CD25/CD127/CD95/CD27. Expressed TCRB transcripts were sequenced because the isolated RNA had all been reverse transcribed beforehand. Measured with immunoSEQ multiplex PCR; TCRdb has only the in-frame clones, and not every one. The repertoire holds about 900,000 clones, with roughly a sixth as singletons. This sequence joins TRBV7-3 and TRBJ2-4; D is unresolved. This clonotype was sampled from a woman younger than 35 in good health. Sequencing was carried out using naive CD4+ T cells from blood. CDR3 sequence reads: CASSKNHGAKNIQYF. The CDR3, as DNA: TGTGCCAGCAGCAAGAATCACGGGGCCAAAAACATTCAGTACTTC.